The clone carrying this TCR beta chain was observed at least ten times. The authors amplified TCR beta CDR3 regions, and they did so from RNA transcripts for repertoire sequencing. A first-round RT-PCR used HTBI primers, followed by a second-round multiplex PCR. TCRdb redid the calling of the multiplex PCR reads with MiXCR, one entry per CDR3 protein. The table records a few hundred thousand distinct CDR3 sequences, approximately 20% of them present only once. This sample stems from a study of Graves' ophthalmopathy and Graves' hyperthyroidism. Diagnosis relied on clinical symptoms, serum thyroxine, TRAb, thyroid ultrasound and orbital computed tomography. This CDR3 comprises 15 residues. CDR1 and CDR2 (germline): SGHTA, FQGNSA. Trimming pared 2 bases from V and 1 base from J, leaving 12 bases between.

The chain combines TRBV7-2 with TRBJ2-7; possible D gene TRBD2, 5 bases. The clonotype was recovered from a woman aged 18-29 years with Graves' ophthalmopathy. The sample taken for sequencing was peripheral blood. The CDR3 region has the DNA TGTGCCAGCAGCTTAAGGGCGAGGACTTCCTACGAGCAGTACTTC. Translation: CASSLRARTSYEQYF.